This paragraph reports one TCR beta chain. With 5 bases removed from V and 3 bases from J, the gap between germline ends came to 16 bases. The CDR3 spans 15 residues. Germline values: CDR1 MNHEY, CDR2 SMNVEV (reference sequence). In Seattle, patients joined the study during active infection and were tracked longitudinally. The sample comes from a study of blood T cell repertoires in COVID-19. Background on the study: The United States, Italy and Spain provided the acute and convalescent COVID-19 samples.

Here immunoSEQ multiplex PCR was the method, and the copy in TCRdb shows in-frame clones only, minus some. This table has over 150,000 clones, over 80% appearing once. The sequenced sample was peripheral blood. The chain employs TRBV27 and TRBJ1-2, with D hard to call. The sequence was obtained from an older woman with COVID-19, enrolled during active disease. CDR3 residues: CASSRGGLAHYGYTF. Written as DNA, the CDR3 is TGTGCCAGCAGTCGAGGAGGACTAGCGCACTATGGCTACACCTTC.